Listed below are T cell receptor beta chains from one sample, sequenced in a study of blood T cell repertoires in COVID-19. Repertoires were generated with immunoSEQ multiplex PCR, while TCRdb's copy carries only in-frame clones and drops some. The sample has about 200,000 clones; roughly 84% are singletons. Sample: peripheral blood. The source is a woman older than 75 with acute or convalescent COVID-19. Both conserved end residues are part of each CDR3. Each record gives: D gene, J gene, V gene, clone size, CDR3 protein, CDR3 DNA. D genes are given only for firm matches. Rows may omit the clone size; those that give it use once, few, many or a size class.

NA TRBJ2-7 TRBV6-6 NA CASSPPENKAGKQYF TGTGCCAGCAGCCCGCCTGAAAACAAAGCAGGGAAGCAGTACTTC
NA TRBJ1-6 TRBV3-1/TRBV3-2 NA CASSPRDGGSSPLHF TGTGCCAGCAGCCCCCGCGACGGGGGGAGTTCACCCCTCCACTTT
NA TRBJ1-6 TRBV4-3 few CASSQLSSYNSPLHF TGCGCCAGCAGCCAACTGAGCTCCTATAATTCACCCCTCCACTTT
TRBD1 TRBJ1-2 TRBV6-5 NA CASSYSPGDSYGYTF TGTGCCAGCAGTTACTCCCCGGGGGACAGCTATGGCTACACCTTC
TRBD2 TRBJ2-1 TRBV6-2/TRBV6-3 NA CASSPSGRVKRNEQFF TGTGCCAGCAGCCCTAGCGGGAGGGTAAAACGCAATGAGCAGTTCTTC
NA TRBJ1-4 TRBV14 NA CASSRRQTTNEKLFF TGTGCCAGCAGCCGAAGACAGACAACTAATGAAAAACTGTTTTTT
TRBD1 TRBJ2-1 TRBV4-3 NA CASSQDRYLNEQFF TGCGCCAGCAGCCAGGACAGGTATCTCAATGAGCAGTTCTTC
TRBD1 TRBJ2-1 TRBV29-1 once CSVAGQGRNEQFF TGCAGCGTTGCGGGACAGGGAAGAAATGAGCAGTTCTTC
NA TRBJ2-7 TRBV4-3 NA CASSQDWQSYEQYF TGCGCCAGCAGCCAAGATTGGCAGTCCTACGAGCAGTACTTC
NA TRBJ2-2 TRBV19 NA CASTPNGGLGTGELFF TGTGCCAGTACCCCAAACGGGGGGCTGGGCACCGGGGAGCTGTTTTTT
NA TRBJ2-1 TRBV5-1 NA CASRGGAQMKQFF TGCGCCAGCAGGGGCGGGGCACAGATGAAGCAGTTCTTC
TRBD2 TRBJ2-5 TRBV29-1 NA CSVEDGTSGRAGSQETQYF TGCAGCGTTGAAGATGGGACTAGCGGGAGGGCCGGGTCCCAAGAGACCCAGTACTTC
NA TRBJ1-5 TRBV7-2 NA CASSLGGPGTQHF TGTGCCAGCAGCCTAGGGGGGCCGGGGACCCAGCATTTT
NA TRBJ2-2 TRBV4-3 few CASSQDVQGSLAGELFF TGCGCCAGCAGCCAAGATGTCCAGGGGAGCCTCGCCGGGGAGCTGTTTTTT
TRBD1 TRBJ1-2 TRBV7-8 NA CASSLGTGGRYGYTF TGTGCCAGCAGCTTAGGTACAGGGGGCCGATATGGCTACACCTTC
NA TRBJ1-3 TRBV11-2 NA CASRVQGSGNTIYF TGTGCCAGCAGGGTACAGGGATCTGGAAACACCATATATTTT
TRBD1 TRBJ1-2 TRBV5-8 NA CASSTGGRGYGYTF TGTGCCAGCAGCACAGGGGGTAGGGGCTATGGCTACACCTTC
NA TRBJ1-3 TRBV6-6 NA CASSYSIPGGLITIYF TGTGCCAGCAGTTACTCGATCCCCGGGGGATTAATTACCATATATTTT
NA TRBJ1-1 TRBV28 NA CASSLGGERVNTEAFF TGTGCCAGCAGTTTGGGGGGGGAAAGGGTGAACACTGAAGCTTTCTTT
NA TRBJ2-3 TRBV7-9 NA CASSLYTVDTQYF TGTGCCAGCAGCTTATATACAGTAGATACGCAGTATTTT